This T cell receptor beta chain emerged from a study of T cell repertoires in cytomegalovirus infection. Points from the study as a whole: What dominated the ex vivo response were HLA-C-restricted CMV-specific TCR beta clonotypes.

Germline values: CDR1 SGHTA, CDR2 FQGNSA. The CDR3 has 15 amino acids. V was cut by 5 bases and J by 0 bases, with 12 bases left in between. Comment on this clonotype: As yet, its antigen is unknown.

TCRdb analysed the reads with MiXCR anew, one entry per CDR3 protein. The sample yields hundreds of thousands of distinct CDR3 sequences, approximately 46% seen once. The sample in question was cultured PBMCs, obtained from culture after CMV antigen stimulation. This clonotype originated in a human donor in good health (CMV status not recorded). Some clones in this sample may be carry-over from other donors' samples. The rearrangement uses TRBV7-2 and TRBJ2-3; D gene uncertain. CDR3 DNA sequence: TGTGCCAGCAGCCCATTTAGTGATAGCACAGATACGCAGTATTTT. Its protein is CASSPFSDSTDTQYF.